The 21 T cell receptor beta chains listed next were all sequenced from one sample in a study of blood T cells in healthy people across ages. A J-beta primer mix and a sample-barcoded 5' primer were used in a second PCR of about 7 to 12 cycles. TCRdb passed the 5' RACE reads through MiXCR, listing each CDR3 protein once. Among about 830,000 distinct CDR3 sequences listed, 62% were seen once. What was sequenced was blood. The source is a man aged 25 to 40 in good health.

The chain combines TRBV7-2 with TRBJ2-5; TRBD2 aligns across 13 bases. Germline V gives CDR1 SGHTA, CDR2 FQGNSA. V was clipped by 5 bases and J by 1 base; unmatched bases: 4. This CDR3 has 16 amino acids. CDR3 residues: CASSPGLAGPQETQYF. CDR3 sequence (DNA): TGTGCCAGCAGCCCGGGACTAGCGGGGCCCCAAGAGACCCAGTACTTC.

CDR3 in DNA: TGTGCCAGCAGCTTGGACAGGAGCAACAGCTACACCTTC. Residues: CASSLDRSNSYTF. The genes are TRBV7-2 and TRBJ1-2, with 7 nucleotides matching TRBD1. The V segment lost 3 bases and the J segment 9 bases; nucleotides outside the gene matches: 7. CDR3 length: 13 residues. Germline V lookup: CDR1 SGHTA, CDR2 FQGNSA.

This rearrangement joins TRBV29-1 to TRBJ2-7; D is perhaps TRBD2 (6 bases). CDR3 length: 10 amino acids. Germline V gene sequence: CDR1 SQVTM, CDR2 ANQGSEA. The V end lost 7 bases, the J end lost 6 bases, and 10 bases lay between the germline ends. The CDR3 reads CSAGLLEQYF. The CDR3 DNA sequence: TGCAGCGCGGGACTTCTCGAGCAGTACTTC.

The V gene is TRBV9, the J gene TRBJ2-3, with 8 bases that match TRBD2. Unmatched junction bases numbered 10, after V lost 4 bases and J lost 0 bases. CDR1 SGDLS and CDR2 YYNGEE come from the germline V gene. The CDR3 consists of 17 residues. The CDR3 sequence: CASSPPAAGGSTDTQYF. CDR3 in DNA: TGTGCCAGCAGCCCCCCGGCGGCGGGGGGCAGCACAGATACGCAGTATTTT.

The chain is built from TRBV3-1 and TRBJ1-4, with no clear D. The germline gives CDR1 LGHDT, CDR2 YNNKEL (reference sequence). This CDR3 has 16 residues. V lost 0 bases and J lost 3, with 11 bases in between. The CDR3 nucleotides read TGTGCCAGCAGCCAAGATTATGCGGGTTCTAATGAAAAACTGTTTTTT. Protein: CASSQDYAGSNEKLFF.

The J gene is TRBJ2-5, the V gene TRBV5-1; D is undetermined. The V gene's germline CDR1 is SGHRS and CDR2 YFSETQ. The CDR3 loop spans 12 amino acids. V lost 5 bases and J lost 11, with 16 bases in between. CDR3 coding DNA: TGCGCCAGCAGGGCTGGTAGGAATGAGCAGTACTTC. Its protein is CASRAGRNEQYF.

CDR3 in amino acids: CASSYDGSSYNSPLHF. CDR3 nucleotides: TGTGCCAGCAGTTACGACGGAAGCTCCTATAATTCACCCCTCCACTTT. This chain connects TRBV6-5 to TRBJ1-6; no clear D. CDR1 is MNHEY, CDR2 SVGAGI, per germline. V was pared by 2 bases and J by 0 bases, with 8 bases between. CDR3 length: 16 amino acids.

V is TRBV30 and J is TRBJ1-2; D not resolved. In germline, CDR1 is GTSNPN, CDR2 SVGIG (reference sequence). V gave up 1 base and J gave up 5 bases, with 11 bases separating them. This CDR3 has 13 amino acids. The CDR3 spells CAWSDTGNYGYTF. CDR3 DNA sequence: TGTGCCTGGAGTGACACGGGGAATTATGGCTACACCTTC.

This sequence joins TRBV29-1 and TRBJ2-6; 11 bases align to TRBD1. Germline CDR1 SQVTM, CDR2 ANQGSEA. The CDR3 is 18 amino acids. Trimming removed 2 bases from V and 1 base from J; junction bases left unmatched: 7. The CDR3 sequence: CSVEKGQGEPSGANVLTF. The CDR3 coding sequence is TGCAGCGTTGAAAAGGGACAGGGGGAACCGTCTGGGGCCAACGTCCTGACTTTC.

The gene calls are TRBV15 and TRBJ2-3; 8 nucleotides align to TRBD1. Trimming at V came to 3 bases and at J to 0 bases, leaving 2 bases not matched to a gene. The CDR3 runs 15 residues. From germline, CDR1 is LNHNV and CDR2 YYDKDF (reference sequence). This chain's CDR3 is CATSSRQGSTDTQYF. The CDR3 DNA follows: TGTGCCACCAGCAGCCGACAGGGGAGCACAGATACGCAGTATTTT.

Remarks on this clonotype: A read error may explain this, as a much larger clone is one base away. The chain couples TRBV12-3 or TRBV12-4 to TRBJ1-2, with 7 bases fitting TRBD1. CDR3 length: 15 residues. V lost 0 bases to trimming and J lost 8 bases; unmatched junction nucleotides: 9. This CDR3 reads CASSLAGTVPIGYTF. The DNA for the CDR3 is TGTGCCAGCAGTTTAGCCGGGACAGTCCCCATAGGCTACACCTTC.

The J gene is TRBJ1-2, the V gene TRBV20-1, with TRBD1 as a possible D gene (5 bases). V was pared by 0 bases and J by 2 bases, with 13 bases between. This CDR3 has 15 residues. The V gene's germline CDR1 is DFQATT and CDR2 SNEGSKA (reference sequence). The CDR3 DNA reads TGCAGTGCTAGAGATCTCAGGGCCTCCAACTATGGCTACACCTTC. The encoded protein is CSARDLRASNYGYTF.

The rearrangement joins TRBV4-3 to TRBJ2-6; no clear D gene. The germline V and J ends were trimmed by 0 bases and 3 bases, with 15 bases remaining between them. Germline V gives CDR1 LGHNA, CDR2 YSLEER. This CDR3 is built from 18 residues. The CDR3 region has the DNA TGCGCCAGCAGCCAAGATCCCCCAGGCGTGGGTGGGGCCAACGTCCTGACTTTC. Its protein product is CASSQDPPGVGGANVLTF.

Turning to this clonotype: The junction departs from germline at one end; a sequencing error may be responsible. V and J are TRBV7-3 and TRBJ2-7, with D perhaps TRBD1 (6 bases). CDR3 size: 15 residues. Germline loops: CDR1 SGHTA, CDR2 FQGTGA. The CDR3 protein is CACSFPYGTPYEQYF. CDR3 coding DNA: TGTGCCTGCAGCTTCCCCTACGGGACACCCTACGAGCAGTACTTC.

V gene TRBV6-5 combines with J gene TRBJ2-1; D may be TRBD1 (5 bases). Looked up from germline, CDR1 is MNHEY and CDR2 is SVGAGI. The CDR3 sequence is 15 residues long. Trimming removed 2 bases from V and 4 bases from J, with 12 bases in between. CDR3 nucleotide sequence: TGTGCCAGCAGTTACAACGGACAAGTATACAATGAGCAGTTCTTC. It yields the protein CASSYNGQVYNEQFF.

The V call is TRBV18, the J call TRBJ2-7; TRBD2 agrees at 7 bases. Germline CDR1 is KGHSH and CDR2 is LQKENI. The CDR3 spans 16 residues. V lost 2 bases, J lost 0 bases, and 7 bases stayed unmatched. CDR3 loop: CASSPKSGAASYEQYF. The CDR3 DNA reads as TGTGCCAGCTCACCAAAGAGCGGGGCCGCCTCCTACGAGCAGTACTTC. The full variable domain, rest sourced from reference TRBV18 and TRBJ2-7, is NAGVMQNPRHLVRRRGQEARLRCSPMKGHSHVYWYRQLPEEGLKFMVYLQKENIIDESGMPKERFSAEFPKEGPSILRIQQVVRGDSAAYFCASSPKSGAASYEQYFGPGTRLTVT.

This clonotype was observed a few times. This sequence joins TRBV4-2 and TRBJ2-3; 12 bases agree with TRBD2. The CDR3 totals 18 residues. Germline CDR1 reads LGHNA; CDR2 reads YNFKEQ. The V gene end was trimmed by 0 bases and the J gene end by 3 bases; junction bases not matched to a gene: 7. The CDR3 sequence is CASSQDATSGGGTDTQYF. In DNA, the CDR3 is TGTGCCAGCAGCCAAGACGCGACTAGCGGGGGAGGGACAGATACGCAGTATTTT.

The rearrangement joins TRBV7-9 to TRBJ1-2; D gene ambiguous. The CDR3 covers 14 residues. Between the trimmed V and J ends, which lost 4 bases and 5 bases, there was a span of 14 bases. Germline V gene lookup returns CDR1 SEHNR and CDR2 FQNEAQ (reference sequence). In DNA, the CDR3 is TGTGCCAGCAGCTCCACTTCCCCCGTGTATGGCTACACCTTC. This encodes CASSSTSPVYGYTF.

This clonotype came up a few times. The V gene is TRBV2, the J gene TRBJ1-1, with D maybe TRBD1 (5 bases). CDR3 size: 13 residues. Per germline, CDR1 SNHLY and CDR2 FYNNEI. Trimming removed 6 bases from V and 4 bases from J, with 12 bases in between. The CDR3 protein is CASRGGAGTEAFF. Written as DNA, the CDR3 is TGTGCCAGCAGGGGGGGAGCCGGCACTGAAGCTTTCTTT.

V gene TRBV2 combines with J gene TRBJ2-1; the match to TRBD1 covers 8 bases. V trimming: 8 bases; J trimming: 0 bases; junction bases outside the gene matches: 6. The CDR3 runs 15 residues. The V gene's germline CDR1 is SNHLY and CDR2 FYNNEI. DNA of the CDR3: TGTGCCAGCGCATACGGGACAGGCTCCTACAATGAGCAGTTCTTC. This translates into CASAYGTGSYNEQFF.

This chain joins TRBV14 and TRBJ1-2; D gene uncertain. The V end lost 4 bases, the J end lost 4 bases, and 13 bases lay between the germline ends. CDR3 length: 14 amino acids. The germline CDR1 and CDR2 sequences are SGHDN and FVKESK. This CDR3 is CASSPWTVAYGYTF. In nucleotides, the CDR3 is TGTGCCAGCAGCCCATGGACGGTCGCCTATGGCTACACCTTC.